This T cell receptor (beta chain) was recovered during a study of shared clonotypes between healthy human individuals. Germline V CDR1 and CDR2: SGHNT, YYREEE (reference sequence). The CDR3 is 12 amino acids. V dropped 0 bases and J dropped 5 bases, with 6 bases sitting between them. With respect to this clone: Its target is not known. This sample also contains other DNA sequences that code for the same CDR3.

Here immunoSEQ multiplex PCR was the method, and the copy in TCRdb shows in-frame clones only, minus some. The sample has 2 million to 2.5 million clones; 85% to 95% are singletons. Study results and caveats: Enrolling few donors narrowed the genetic and exposure-history diversity that was represented. Sample collection involved blood only; tissue repertoires are likely different.

Cells designated naive CD8 were CD45RO-negative and were positively selected for CCR7, with terminally differentiated effector memory CD45RA+ cells excluded. The origin of this receptor is a man younger than 35 in good health. Some clones in this sample may be carry-over from other donors' samples. The material sequenced was naive CD8+ T cells from PBMCs. The chain couples TRBV5-4 to TRBJ2-7; D remains ambiguous. The CDR3 loop is CASSLVGNEQYF. For the CDR3, the DNA is TGTGCCAGCAGCTTGGTAGGGAACGAGCAGTACTTC.